This is a list of T cell receptor beta chains from one sample in a study of CD8 T cells in ankylosing spondylitis. Each CDR3 protein gets one entry after TCRdb re-called the 5' RACE reads with MiXCR. This table has about 240,000 distinct CDR3 sequences, about 10% appearing once. Sequenced input: blood, either unsorted or a sorted T cell fraction (not recorded which). Source of these receptors: a male donor with ankylosing spondylitis or in good health (not recorded which). The CDR3 runs from the conserved cysteine through the conserved F or W. A D gene is named only where the DNA matches it firmly. Clone size, where shown, is once, few, many, or a class for clones that have expanded.

j_gene: TRBJ2-2; d_gene: .; abundance: few; v_gene: TRBV6-1; CDR3nt: TGTGCCACCACCGGGATCCGTACGAACACCGGGGAGCTGTTTTTT; CDR3aa: CATTGIRTNTGELFF
j_gene: TRBJ2-2; d_gene: TRBD1; abundance: .; v_gene: TRBV29-1; CDR3nt: TGCAGCGCCGGACAGGGGCTAAACACCGGGGAGCTGTTTTTT; CDR3aa: CSAGQGLNTGELFF
j_gene: TRBJ2-3; d_gene: .; abundance: many; v_gene: TRBV12-3/TRBV12-4; CDR3nt: TGTGCCAGCAACCAGGACGGGAGCTACACAGATACGCAGTATTTT; CDR3aa: CASNQDGSYTDTQYF
j_gene: TRBJ2-1; d_gene: .; abundance: .; v_gene: TRBV10-3; CDR3nt: TGTGCCATCAGTATGGGCGGCCGAAGTAGCGATGAGCAGTTCTTC; CDR3aa: CAISMGGRSSDEQFF
j_gene: TRBJ2-1; d_gene: TRBD2; abundance: many; v_gene: TRBV7-2; CDR3nt: TGTGCCAGCAGCCCGTCCGGGACTAGCATGGTTGAGCAGTTCTTC; CDR3aa: CASSPSGTSMVEQFF
j_gene: TRBJ2-3; d_gene: .; abundance: many; v_gene: TRBV28; CDR3nt: TGTGCCAGCAGTTTAGAAGGATACGGAACCTACACAGATACGCAGTATTTT; CDR3aa: CASSLEGYGTYTDTQYF
j_gene: TRBJ2-3; d_gene: TRBD2; abundance: many; v_gene: TRBV5-1; CDR3nt: TGCGCCAGCAGCTTGGCCTGGGACCTACTAGCGGGAGGCGCAGATACGCAGTATTTT; CDR3aa: CASSLAWDLLAGGADTQYF
j_gene: TRBJ1-4; d_gene: .; abundance: many; v_gene: TRBV5-1; CDR3nt: TGCGCCAGCAGCTTGGCTGACGGGACACCCAGAGCAACTAATGAAAAACTGTTTTTT; CDR3aa: CASSLADGTPRATNEKLFF
j_gene: TRBJ2-7; d_gene: .; abundance: many; v_gene: TRBV24-1; CDR3nt: TGTGCCTCCGGACGGAGGGGGAGCTCCTACGAGCAGTACTTC; CDR3aa: CASGRRGSSYEQYF
j_gene: TRBJ2-7; d_gene: .; abundance: .; v_gene: TRBV6-4; CDR3nt: TGTGCCAGCACCTCCGCGGGGGCTCCCTACGAGCAGTACTTC; CDR3aa: CASTSAGAPYEQYF
j_gene: TRBJ1-5; d_gene: .; abundance: many; v_gene: TRBV11-2; CDR3nt: TGTGCCAGCAGCCAGGTCGGGGGTGGGCAGCCCCAGCATTTT; CDR3aa: CASSQVGGGQPQHF
j_gene: TRBJ2-3; d_gene: .; abundance: .; v_gene: TRBV21-1; CDR3nt: TGTGCCAGCAGCAAACGTTCCACAGGGGAACCCACAGATACGCAGTATTTT; CDR3aa: CASSKRSTGEPTDTQYF
j_gene: TRBJ2-5; d_gene: TRBD2; abundance: many; v_gene: TRBV20-1; CDR3nt: TGCAGTGCTAGAGTTCTCGCCGGGACTAGCGGGCTGACCCAGTACTTC; CDR3aa: CSARVLAGTSGLTQYF
j_gene: TRBJ2-5; d_gene: .; abundance: many; v_gene: TRBV12-3/TRBV12-4; CDR3nt: TGTGCCACCCGGAGAGTTGAGACCCAGTACTTC; CDR3aa: CATRRVETQYF
j_gene: TRBJ2-3; d_gene: .; abundance: many; v_gene: TRBV5-5; CDR3nt: TGTGCCAGCAGCTTGAATGGAGTCGGAGATACGCAGTATTTT; CDR3aa: CASSLNGVGDTQYF
j_gene: TRBJ2-1; d_gene: TRBD2; abundance: .; v_gene: TRBV7-9; CDR3nt: TGTGCCGGCAGCTTAGCGACGGGACTAGCGGGATACAATGAGCAGTTCTTC; CDR3aa: CAGSLATGLAGYNEQFF
j_gene: TRBJ2-7; d_gene: TRBD1; abundance: many; v_gene: TRBV20-1; CDR3nt: TGCAGTGCTAGAGATTTGAACAGGGGAACCTACGAGCAGTACTTC; CDR3aa: CSARDLNRGTYEQYF
j_gene: TRBJ2-3; d_gene: TRBD2; abundance: many; v_gene: TRBV20-1; CDR3nt: TGCAGTGCTAGAGACGGTTTAGCGGGGGGGAACACAGATACGCAGTATTTT; CDR3aa: CSARDGLAGGNTDTQYF
j_gene: TRBJ2-1; d_gene: .; abundance: .; v_gene: TRBV12-3/TRBV12-4; CDR3nt: TGTGCCAGCTGTTGGACGCTTGTCGCCGGGGATAGCTCCTACAATGAGCAGTTCTTC; CDR3aa: CASCWTLVAGDSSYNEQFF
j_gene: TRBJ2-1; d_gene: TRBD2; abundance: many; v_gene: TRBV20-1; CDR3nt: TGCAGTGCAACCGGGACTAGATCTTGGAATGAGCAGTTCTTC; CDR3aa: CSATGTRSWNEQFF
j_gene: TRBJ1-2; d_gene: .; abundance: many; v_gene: TRBV3-1; CDR3nt: TGTGCCAGCAGCCATTTGTATAACTATGGCTACACCTTC; CDR3aa: CASSHLYNYGYTF
j_gene: TRBJ2-7; d_gene: .; abundance: many; v_gene: TRBV20-1; CDR3nt: TGCAGTGCCAAGGGTCCCCCTGACAGTTACGAGCAGTACTTC; CDR3aa: CSAKGPPDSYEQYF
j_gene: TRBJ1-2; d_gene: .; abundance: many; v_gene: TRBV20-1; CDR3nt: TGCAGTGCTTGGACAGATAACTATGGCTACACCTTC; CDR3aa: CSAWTDNYGYTF
j_gene: TRBJ1-5; d_gene: TRBD1; abundance: many; v_gene: TRBV4-1; CDR3nt: TGCGCCAGCAGCCAAGGACAGGGTCGAGGGAATCAGCCCCAGCATTTT; CDR3aa: CASSQGQGRGNQPQHF
j_gene: TRBJ2-4; d_gene: .; abundance: many; v_gene: TRBV29-1; CDR3nt: TGCAGCGTTGTAATCGGGGGCGCGGAAAACATTCAGTACTTC; CDR3aa: CSVVIGGAENIQYF
j_gene: TRBJ2-2; d_gene: .; abundance: many; v_gene: TRBV12-3/TRBV12-4; CDR3nt: TGTGCCAGCAGACCTACAGGGACTAACACCGGGGAGCTGTTTTTT; CDR3aa: CASRPTGTNTGELFF
j_gene: TRBJ2-7; d_gene: .; abundance: .; v_gene: TRBV28; CDR3nt: TGTGCCAGCAGCAACGGAGAGTGGTACTTC; CDR3aa: CASSNGEWYF
j_gene: TRBJ2-1; d_gene: .; abundance: many; v_gene: TRBV12-3/TRBV12-4; CDR3nt: TGTGCCAGCAGCGGGCATAATGAGCAGTTCTTC; CDR3aa: CASSGHNEQFF
j_gene: TRBJ2-7; d_gene: .; abundance: .; v_gene: TRBV12-3/TRBV12-4; CDR3nt: TGTGCCAGCAGTTTCCGTCAGGGCTCCGAGCAGTACTTC; CDR3aa: CASSFRQGSEQYF
j_gene: TRBJ2-7; d_gene: .; abundance: few; v_gene: TRBV11-2; CDR3nt: TGTGCCAGCAGCCTCCCGACAGGTCACGACGAGCAGTACTTC; CDR3aa: CASSLPTGHDEQYF
j_gene: TRBJ1-2; d_gene: .; abundance: .; v_gene: TRBV20-1; CDR3nt: TGCAGTGCTAGCCCTGGACAGACGAACTATGGCTACACCTTC; CDR3aa: CSASPGQTNYGYTF
j_gene: TRBJ2-1; d_gene: .; abundance: few; v_gene: TRBV20-1; CDR3nt: TGCAGTGCTAGAGAGGCGGGGAGCTACAATGAGCAGTTCTTC; CDR3aa: CSAREAGSYNEQFF
j_gene: TRBJ1-1; d_gene: .; abundance: many; v_gene: TRBV7-9; CDR3nt: TGTGCCAGCGGGGAGCAGCACGAAGCTTTCTTT; CDR3aa: CASGEQHEAFF
j_gene: TRBJ1-1; d_gene: .; abundance: many; v_gene: TRBV7-2; CDR3nt: TGTGCCAGCAGCATAAACCCAGGGAACACTGAAGCTTTCTTT; CDR3aa: CASSINPGNTEAFF
j_gene: TRBJ2-3; d_gene: TRBD2; abundance: few; v_gene: TRBV12-3/TRBV12-4; CDR3nt: TGTGCCAGCAGTTTAAGGACTAGCTTTGGTACGCAGTATTTT; CDR3aa: CASSLRTSFGTQYF
j_gene: TRBJ2-3; d_gene: TRBD2; abundance: few; v_gene: TRBV5-5; CDR3nt: TGTGCCAGCAGCCATTCACTAGCGGGGCTTAACACAGATACGCAGTATTTT; CDR3aa: CASSHSLAGLNTDTQYF
j_gene: TRBJ2-3; d_gene: TRBD2; abundance: few; v_gene: TRBV5-1; CDR3nt: TGCGCCAGCAGCTATTCCGGGACTAGCGGTGCGACAGATACGCAGTATTTT; CDR3aa: CASSYSGTSGATDTQYF
j_gene: TRBJ2-1; d_gene: TRBD2; abundance: many; v_gene: TRBV5-1; CDR3nt: TGCGCCAGCAGCATTAGGACTAGCGGGAACTACAATGAGCAGTTCTTC; CDR3aa: CASSIRTSGNYNEQFF
j_gene: TRBJ2-1; d_gene: .; abundance: few; v_gene: TRBV11-2; CDR3nt: TGTGCCAGCAGCCCGCACCGCGGCGATGAGCAGTTCTTC; CDR3aa: CASSPHRGDEQFF
j_gene: TRBJ2-1; d_gene: TRBD2; abundance: many; v_gene: TRBV3-1; CDR3nt: TGTGCCAGCAGCCAAGCGTATCCGCGGGAGCACTCCTACAATGAGCAGTTCTTC; CDR3aa: CASSQAYPREHSYNEQFF
j_gene: TRBJ2-1; d_gene: .; abundance: many; v_gene: TRBV6-4; CDR3nt: TGTGCCAGCAGTGACTCGCTGCAGGGGAGCAATGAGCAGTTCTTC; CDR3aa: CASSDSLQGSNEQFF
j_gene: TRBJ1-2; d_gene: .; abundance: few; v_gene: TRBV29-1; CDR3nt: TGCAGCGTTGAGCGGGGTCTTGGGGGGTATGGCTACACCTTC; CDR3aa: CSVERGLGGYGYTF
j_gene: TRBJ2-5; d_gene: .; abundance: many; v_gene: TRBV6-5; CDR3nt: TGTGCCAGCAGTTACTCCGGGGGTGCTCAAGAGACCCAGTACTTC; CDR3aa: CASSYSGGAQETQYF
j_gene: TRBJ2-7; d_gene: TRBD2; abundance: .; v_gene: TRBV6-1; CDR3nt: TGTGCCAGCGCCCTAGCGGGAGGGCTAGAGCAGTACTTC; CDR3aa: CASALAGGLEQYF
j_gene: TRBJ1-2; d_gene: .; abundance: .; v_gene: TRBV4-1; CDR3nt: TGCGCCAGCAGCCAAGATTACCAGGGGTGGTATGGCTACACCTTC; CDR3aa: CASSQDYQGWYGYTF
j_gene: TRBJ2-1; d_gene: TRBD2; abundance: many; v_gene: TRBV5-1; CDR3nt: TGCGCCAGTACACCACTAGCGGGAGGTGAGCAGTTCTTC; CDR3aa: CASTPLAGGEQFF
j_gene: TRBJ2-3; d_gene: .; abundance: many; v_gene: TRBV18; CDR3nt: TGTGCCAGCTCACCACCTAGAAGGGGAGGAGGGGATACGCAGTATTTT; CDR3aa: CASSPPRRGGGDTQYF
j_gene: TRBJ2-1; d_gene: .; abundance: many; v_gene: TRBV29-1; CDR3nt: TGCAGCGCAAAGACTAGTGCTCTCGATGAGCAGTTCTTC; CDR3aa: CSAKTSALDEQFF
j_gene: TRBJ2-3; d_gene: TRBD1; abundance: .; v_gene: TRBV15; CDR3nt: TGTGCCACCAACAGAGGGGGACAGTTCGGAGATACGCAGTATTTT; CDR3aa: CATNRGGQFGDTQYF
j_gene: TRBJ2-1; d_gene: TRBD1; abundance: many; v_gene: TRBV13; CDR3nt: TGTGCCAGCAGCTACGGGACAGGGGCTGACGACAATGAGCAGTTCTTC; CDR3aa: CASSYGTGADDNEQFF
j_gene: TRBJ2-7; d_gene: .; abundance: .; v_gene: TRBV29-1; CDR3nt: TGCAGCGTTTGGGAAGGCTCCTACGAGCAGTACTTC; CDR3aa: CSVWEGSYEQYF
j_gene: TRBJ2-7; d_gene: TRBD1; abundance: .; v_gene: TRBV6-2/TRBV6-3; CDR3nt: TGTGCCAGCAGTCACGATCCGGACAGGGACTACGAGCAGTACTTC; CDR3aa: CASSHDPDRDYEQYF
j_gene: TRBJ1-5; d_gene: .; abundance: many; v_gene: TRBV6-1; CDR3nt: TGTGCCAGCAGTCCCTTGGGGGGGTATCAGCCCCAGCATTTT; CDR3aa: CASSPLGGYQPQHF
j_gene: TRBJ1-1; d_gene: TRBD1; abundance: many; v_gene: TRBV7-9; CDR3nt: TGTGCCAGCAGCTTCCAGACAGGGATGAACACTGAAGCTTTCTTT; CDR3aa: CASSFQTGMNTEAFF
j_gene: TRBJ1-1; d_gene: .; abundance: many; v_gene: TRBV12-3/TRBV12-4; CDR3nt: TGTGCCAGCAGCCCGACCTACAACACTGAAGCTTTCTTT; CDR3aa: CASSPTYNTEAFF